These 30 T cell receptor beta chains were all obtained from the same sample, sequenced in a study of blood T cell repertoires in COVID-19. TCRdb keeps only in-frame clones here, not all; method: immunoSEQ multiplex PCR. Found here are tens of thousands of clones, about 89% of them singletons; the top ten hold 11% to 15%. Sequenced material: peripheral blood. These receptor sequences come from an older man with active or convalescent COVID-19.

The CDR3, as DNA: TGCAGCGCACAGGAAAACATGAACACTGAAGCTTTCTTT. This gives the protein CSAQENMNTEAFF. V and J are TRBV29-1 and TRBJ1-1, with D possibly being TRBD1 (5 bases). Germline V gene sequence: CDR1 SQVTM, CDR2 ANQGSEA. The CDR3 extends over 13 amino acids. The V and J ends lost 7 bases and 0 bases respectively, with 12 bases between them.

This sequence joins TRBV7-2 and TRBJ2-2; 12 nucleotides agree with TRBD1. Germline trimming cut 5 bases from V and 6 bases from J; bases unmatched to any gene: 7. The CDR3 is made up of 16 amino acids. Germline V CDR1 and CDR2: SGHTA, FQGNSA. The CDR3 spells CASSPWGQGASGELFF. The CDR3 DNA sequence: TGTGCCAGCAGCCCATGGGGACAGGGGGCCTCCGGGGAGCTGTTTTTT.

The V and J genes are TRBV5-5 and TRBJ1-2, with 8 bases fitting TRBD1. In germline, CDR1 is SGHKS, CDR2 YYEKEE (reference sequence). The CDR3 covers 15 residues. J gave up 4 bases and V 4 bases, and 9 bases lay outside the gene matches. CDR3 sequence (DNA): TGTGCCAGCAGCCCGGTGGCAGGGGGCGGCTATGGCTACACCTTC. Its protein is CASSPVAGGGYGYTF.

The rearrangement uses TRBV6-2 or TRBV6-3 and TRBJ1-5, with 10 nucleotides matching TRBD1. The CDR3 length is 14 residues. V lost 6 bases to trimming and J lost 2 bases; unmatched junction nucleotides: 1. Germline CDR1 and CDR2: MNHEY and SVGEGT. The CDR3 sequence: CASSGTGGNQPQHF. The CDR3 DNA follows: TGTGCCAGCAGCGGGACAGGGGGCAATCAGCCCCAGCATTTT.

V gene TRBV29-1 combines with J gene TRBJ1-2; TRBD1 matches 10 bases. This CDR3 has 12 amino acids. CDR1 SQVTM and CDR2 ANQGSEA come from the germline V gene. The trim removed 6 bases at V and 2 bases at J, leaving 0 bases unmatched. CDR3 nucleotides: TGCAGCGTGACAGGGGGCAACTATGGCTACACCTTC. Translation gives CSVTGGNYGYTF.

The chain employs TRBV9 and TRBJ2-2, with 9 positions matching TRBD1. Germline V gene data show CDR1 as SGDLS and CDR2 as YYNGEE. V trimming: 2 bases; J trimming: 3 bases; junction bases outside the gene matches: 2. This CDR3 contains 15 residues. The CDR3, as DNA: TGTGCCAGCAGCGTGGGACAGGGAGACACCGGGGAGCTGTTTTTT. It specifies CASSVGQGDTGELFF.

This clone was picked up one time. The CDR3 DNA follows: TGTGCCAGTATGGTCATGGAGGGAGGGAGCTCCTACAATGAGCAGTTCTTC. It encodes CASMVMEGGSSYNEQFF. The chain couples TRBV19 to TRBJ2-1, with 7 bases aligning to TRBD2. CDR3 length: 17 amino acids. Germline CDR1 reads LNHDA; CDR2 reads SQIVND (reference sequence). V gave up 7 bases and J gave up 0 bases; unmatched junction bases: 12.

The chain has TRBV4-3 and TRBJ1-4; 7 bases align to TRBD1. This CDR3 contains 15 residues. The germline gives CDR1 LGHNA, CDR2 YSLEER. V gave up 1 base and J gave up 8 bases; unmatched junction bases: 7. The CDR3 reads CASSQGDRAGEKLFF. The DNA for the CDR3 is TGCGCCAGCAGCCAAGGTGACAGGGCTGGAGAAAAACTGTTTTTT.

This clone was recorded once. The chain uses TRBV2 and TRBJ1-2; D gene unclear. Germline lookup yields CDR1 SNHLY and CDR2 FYNNEI. Trimming took off 7 bases at V and 3 bases at J, with 18 bases between the two ends. The CDR3 totals 15 residues. For the CDR3, the DNA is TGTGCCAGCACCTACCGGGTCCTCGGGGACTATGGCTACACCTTC. This gives the protein CASTYRVLGDYGYTF.

This clone was recorded only once. The V gene is TRBV5-1, the J gene TRBJ2-7; a possible D gene is TRBD2 (5 bases). Trimming took off 4 bases at V and 0 bases at J, with 11 bases between the two ends. This CDR3 has 14 amino acids. Germline CDR1 and CDR2: SGHRS and YFSETQ. The CDR3 DNA sequence: TGCGCCAGCAGCCTGTACGGGATCTCCTACGAGCAGTACTTC. Encoded protein: CASSLYGISYEQYF. Together with reference TRBV5-1 and TRBJ2-7, the CDR3 gives the full variable domain: KAGVTQTPRYLIKTRGQQVTLSCSPISGHRSVSWYQQTPGQGLQFLFEYFSETQRNKGNFPGRFSGRQFSNSRSEMNVSTLELGDSALYLCASSLYGISYEQYFGPGTRLTVT.

This clone was counted between two and nine times. The chain couples TRBV6-1 to TRBJ2-5; 10 bases align to TRBD2. Germline V gene sequence: CDR1 MNHNS, CDR2 SASEGT. The trim removed 3 bases at V and 5 bases at J, leaving 6 bases unmatched. This CDR3 contains 15 residues. CDR3 residues: CASSESGTSEETQYF. The CDR3 nucleotides read TGTGCCAGCAGTGAGAGCGGGACTAGCGAGGAGACCCAGTACTTC.

The CDR3, as DNA: TGCGCCAGCAGCTTGGGGGGCTCGGGCAACACTGAAGCTTTCTTT. Protein sequence: CASSLGGSGNTEAFF. The V and J genes are TRBV5-1 and TRBJ1-1, with D possibly being TRBD1 (5 bases). This CDR3 comprises 15 residues. Germline V lookup: CDR1 SGHRS, CDR2 YFSETQ. The ends were cut back, 0 bases at V and 2 bases at J, with 11 bases in the middle.

This chain joins TRBV7-3 and TRBJ1-3; D unresolved. Germline V gene data show CDR1 as SGHTA and CDR2 as FQGTGA. The CDR3 is 13 amino acids. V gave up 2 bases and J gave up 8 bases, with 10 bases separating them. The DNA of the CDR3 is TGTGCCAGCAGCTTATCGGTAGGAGACACCATATATTTT. This gives the protein CASSLSVGDTIYF.

A few counts support this clone. The J gene is TRBJ2-2, the V gene TRBV5-1; TRBD2 agrees at 8 bases. V lost 4 bases to trimming and J lost 1 base; unmatched junction nucleotides: 6. Germline CDR1 reads SGHRS; CDR2 reads YFSETQ. This CDR3 is 16 amino acids long. CDR3: CASSPSAGVNTGELFF. DNA for the CDR3: TGCGCCAGCAGCCCCTCAGCGGGAGTGAACACCGGGGAGCTGTTTTTT.

This clone was counted only a few times. This chain links TRBV30 with TRBJ2-7; weak D call: TRBD2 (5 bases). Per the germline V gene, CDR1 is GTSNPN and CDR2 is SVGIG (reference sequence). V dropped 0 bases and J dropped 4 bases, with 13 bases sitting between them. The CDR3 extends over 14 amino acids. The chain's CDR3 is CAWSVRGVRYEQYF. CDR3 DNA: TGTGCCTGGAGTGTTCGGGGTGTCAGGTACGAGCAGTACTTC.

The chain uses TRBV28 and TRBJ1-1; D is perhaps TRBD1 (5 bases). Per germline, CDR1 MDHEN and CDR2 SYDVKM. The CDR3 length is 14 residues. Trimming left V 6 bases short and J 1 base short, with 12 bases between. CDR3 nucleotides: TGTGCCAGCAGGCCAGGGTTCCGGAACACTGAAGCTTTCTTT. This translates into CASRPGFRNTEAFF.

This clone was seen more than once but under ten times. This sequence joins TRBV24-1 and TRBJ2-1, with 9 bases lining up with TRBD2. Germline CDR1 is KGHDR and CDR2 is SFDVKD. The CDR3 totals 18 residues. V was pared by 6 bases and J by 5 bases, with 16 bases of the junction left unmatched. The chain's CDR3 is CATSFATSGTLRNNEQFF. In DNA, the CDR3 is TGTGCCACCAGTTTTGCGACTAGCGGCACCCTCCGGAACAATGAGCAGTTCTTC.

This chain uses TRBV19 with TRBJ1-1, with 10 bases identical to TRBD1. Trimming removed 6 bases from V and 3 bases from J; junction bases left unmatched: 7. CDR1 is LNHDA and CDR2 is SQIVND in the germline V gene (reference sequence). The CDR3 runs 15 residues. The CDR3 DNA sequence: TGTGCCAGTAGCCCCCTGGACAGGGGGTACACTGAAGCTTTCTTT. Translating gives CASSPLDRGYTEAFF.

This chain links TRBV7-9 with TRBJ1-1, with 7 bases identical to TRBD1. This CDR3 comprises 14 residues. J was trimmed by 6 bases and V by 2 bases; bases with no gene match: 6. Looked up from germline, CDR1 is SEHNR and CDR2 is FQNEAQ (reference sequence). CDR3 coding DNA: TGTGCCAGCAGCTTATTCTCCGGGACAGCTGAAGCTTTCTTT. Translating gives CASSLFSGTAEAFF.

The chain links TRBV19 to TRBJ2-3; weak D call: TRBD1 (5 bases). The ends were cut back, 3 bases at V and 3 bases at J, with 13 bases in the middle. Germline loops: CDR1 LNHDA, CDR2 SQIVND (reference sequence). The CDR3 totals 15 residues. The CDR3 bases are TGTGCCAGTAGTATCCGCGCAGGGCCGACAGATACGCAGTATTTT. Translation gives CASSIRAGPTDTQYF.

This chain uses TRBV2 with TRBJ2-1; 11 bases map to TRBD2. This CDR3 is built from 14 residues. Germline values: CDR1 SNHLY, CDR2 FYNNEI. Losses at the gene ends were 6 bases for V and 4 bases for J; bases not matched to a gene: 2. The CDR3 is CASSRLAGYNEQFF. The CDR3 DNA is TGTGCCAGCAGCCGACTAGCGGGGTACAATGAGCAGTTCTTC.

J is TRBJ2-7 and V is TRBV6-5; TRBD2 aligns across 9 bases. The germline gives CDR1 MNHEY, CDR2 SVGAGI. Trimming took 7 bases from V and 0 from J; bases not matched to a gene: 4. The CDR3 is made up of 14 amino acids. CDR3 coding DNA: TGTGCCAGCATGTTAGCGGGAGTCTCCTACGAGCAGTACTTC. Amino acid sequence: CASMLAGVSYEQYF.

The chain combines TRBV7-2 with TRBJ1-4; no firm D call. V lost 0 bases and J 5 bases, leaving 7 bases between the germline ends. The CDR3 spans 14 residues. The germline V gene has CDR1 SGHTA and CDR2 FQGNSA. This chain's CDR3 is CASSLALQNEKLFF. The CDR3 DNA reads as TGTGCCAGCAGCTTAGCGCTACAGAATGAAAAACTGTTTTTT. The variable domain in full, completed from reference TRBV7-2 and TRBJ1-4, reads GAGVSQSPSNKVTEKGKDVELRCDPISGHTALYWYRQSLGQGLEFLIYFQGNSAPDKSGLPSDRFSAERTGGSVSTLTIQRTQQEDSAVYLCASSLALQNEKLFFGSGTQLSVL.

The genes are TRBV30 and TRBJ2-7, with TRBD2 matching 7 bases. From germline, CDR1 is GTSNPN and CDR2 SVGIG (reference sequence). The V and J ends lost 2 bases and 6 bases, in that order; junction bases with no gene match: 13. This CDR3 region has 15 residues. As DNA, the CDR3 is TGTGCCTGGAGTCCCAGCGGGATTCTGTGGGCCGAGCAGTACTTC. This sequence encodes CAWSPSGILWAEQYF.

This clone occurred once. The chain links TRBV9 to TRBJ2-1; 10 nucleotides align to TRBD2. Trimming took 4 bases from V and 4 from J; bases not matched to a gene: 5. The CDR3 length is 15 residues. The germline gives CDR1 SGDLS, CDR2 YYNGEE. CDR3 sequence: CASSPTSGVYNEQFF. The CDR3 bases are TGTGCCAGCAGCCCTACTAGCGGGGTATACAATGAGCAGTTCTTC.

The chain combines TRBV30 with TRBJ1-2; D may be TRBD1 (5 bases). Germline V gene sequence: CDR1 GTSNPN, CDR2 SVGIG (reference sequence). CDR3 length equals 12 residues. V was clipped by 5 bases and J by 8 bases, with 15 bases between them. The CDR3 region is CAWDQGSRGYTF. The CDR3, as DNA: TGTGCCTGGGATCAGGGAAGTCGGGGCTACACCTTC.

The chain links TRBV11-1 to TRBJ1-1; D remains unclear. Trimming took 5 bases from V and 2 from J, leaving 12 bases between them. Germline loops: CDR1 SGHAT, CDR2 FQDESV (reference sequence). CDR3 length: 14 residues. The CDR3 nucleotides read TGTGCCAGCAGCAAAGGACGGGGTAACACTGAAGCTTTCTTT. Its translation is CASSKGRGNTEAFF.

The chain recombines TRBV2 with TRBJ2-7; no clear D. V lost 4 bases and J lost 4, with 5 bases in between. CDR3 length: 11 amino acids. Germline V gives CDR1 SNHLY, CDR2 FYNNEI. The CDR3 here is CASSGEYEQYF. CDR3 coding DNA: TGTGCCAGCAGTGGAGAGTACGAGCAGTACTTC.

V is TRBV12-5 and J is TRBJ2-1; 16 nucleotides agree with TRBD2. CDR3 length: 22 amino acids. The ends lost 2 bases at V and 2 bases at J; junction bases unmatched: 15. The germline CDR1 and CDR2 sequences are LGHNT and FRNRAP. Written as DNA, the CDR3 is TGTGCTAGTGGTTTGATATTAGCTTTCGGGACTAGCGGGAGGGCCCCCTACAATGAGCAGTTCTTC. It translates to CASGLILAFGTSGRAPYNEQFF.

The chain recombines TRBV9 with TRBJ1-1; D gene uncertain. V was pared by 5 bases and J by 4 bases, with 15 bases between. The V gene's germline CDR1 is SGDLS and CDR2 YYNGEE. The CDR3 extends over 14 amino acids. This chain's CDR3 is CASRSPDGGTEAFF. In nucleotides, the CDR3 is TGTGCCAGCAGGTCCCCCGATGGAGGCACTGAAGCTTTCTTT.